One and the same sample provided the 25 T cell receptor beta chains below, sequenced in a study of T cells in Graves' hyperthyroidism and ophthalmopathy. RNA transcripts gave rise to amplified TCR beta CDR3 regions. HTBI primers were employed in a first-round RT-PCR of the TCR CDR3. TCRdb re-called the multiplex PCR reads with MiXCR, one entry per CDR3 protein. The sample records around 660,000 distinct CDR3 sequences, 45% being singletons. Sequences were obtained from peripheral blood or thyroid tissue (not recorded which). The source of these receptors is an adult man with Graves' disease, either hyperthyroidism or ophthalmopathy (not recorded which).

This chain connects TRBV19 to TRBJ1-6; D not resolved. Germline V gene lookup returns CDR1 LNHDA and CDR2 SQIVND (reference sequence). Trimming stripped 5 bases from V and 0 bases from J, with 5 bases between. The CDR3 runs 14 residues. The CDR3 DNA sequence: TGTGCCAGTAGTCGCGGCTCCTATAATTCACCCCTCCACTTT. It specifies CASSRGSYNSPLHF.

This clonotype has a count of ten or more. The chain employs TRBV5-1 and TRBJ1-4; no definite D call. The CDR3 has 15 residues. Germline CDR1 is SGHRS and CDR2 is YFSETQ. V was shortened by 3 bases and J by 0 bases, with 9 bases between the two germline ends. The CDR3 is CASSWNPATNEKLFF. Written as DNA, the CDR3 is TGCGCCAGCAGCTGGAACCCTGCAACTAATGAAAAACTGTTTTTT. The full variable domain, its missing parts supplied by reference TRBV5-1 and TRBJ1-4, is KAGVTQTPRYLIKTRGQQVTLSCSPISGHRSVSWYQQTPGQGLQFLFEYFSETQRNKGNFPGRFSGRQFSNSRSEMNVSTLELGDSALYLCASSWNPATNEKLFFGSGTQLSVL.

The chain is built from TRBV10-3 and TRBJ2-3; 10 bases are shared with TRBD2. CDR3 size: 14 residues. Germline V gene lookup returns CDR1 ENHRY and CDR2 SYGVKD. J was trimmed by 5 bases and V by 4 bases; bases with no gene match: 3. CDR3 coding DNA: TGTGCCATCAGTGGGAGCGGGAGGGAAGATACGCAGTATTTT. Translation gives CAISGSGREDTQYF.

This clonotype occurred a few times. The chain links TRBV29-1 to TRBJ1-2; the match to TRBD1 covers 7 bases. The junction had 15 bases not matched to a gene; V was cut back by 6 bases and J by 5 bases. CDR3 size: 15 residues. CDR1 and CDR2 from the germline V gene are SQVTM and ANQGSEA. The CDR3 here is CSVSKPTDRAYGYTF. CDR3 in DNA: TGCAGCGTGTCGAAACCAACCGACAGGGCTTATGGCTACACCTTC.

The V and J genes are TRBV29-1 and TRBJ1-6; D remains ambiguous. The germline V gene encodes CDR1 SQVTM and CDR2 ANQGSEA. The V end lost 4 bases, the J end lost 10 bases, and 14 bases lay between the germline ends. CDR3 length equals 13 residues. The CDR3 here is CSVGAGLNSPLHF. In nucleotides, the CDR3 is TGCAGCGTTGGGGCGGGCCTGAACTCACCCCTCCACTTT. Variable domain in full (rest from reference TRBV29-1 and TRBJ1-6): SAVISQKPSRDICQRGTSLTIQCQVDSQVTMMFWYRQQPGQSLTLIATANQGSEATYESGFVIDKFPISRPNLTFSTLTVSNMSPEDSSIYLCSVGAGLNSPLHFGNGTRLTVT.

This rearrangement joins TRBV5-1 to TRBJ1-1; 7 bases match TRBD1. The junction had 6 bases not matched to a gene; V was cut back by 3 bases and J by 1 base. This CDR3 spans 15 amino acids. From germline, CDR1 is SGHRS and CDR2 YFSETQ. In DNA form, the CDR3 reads TGCGCCAGCAGCTCATCTCAGGGGGAGAACACTGAAGCTTTCTTT. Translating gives CASSSSQGENTEAFF.

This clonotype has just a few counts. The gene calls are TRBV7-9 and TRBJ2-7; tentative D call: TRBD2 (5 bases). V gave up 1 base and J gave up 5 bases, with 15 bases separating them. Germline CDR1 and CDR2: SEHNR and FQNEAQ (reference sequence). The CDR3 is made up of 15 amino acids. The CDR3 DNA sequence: TGTGCCAGCAGCTTAGTGGTTGAGGGATCCGACGAGCAGTACTTC. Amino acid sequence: CASSLVVEGSDEQYF.

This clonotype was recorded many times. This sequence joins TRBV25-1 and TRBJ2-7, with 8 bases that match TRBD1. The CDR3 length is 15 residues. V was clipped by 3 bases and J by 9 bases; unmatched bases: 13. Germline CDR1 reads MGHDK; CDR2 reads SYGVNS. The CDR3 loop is CASSDYQGAHSMQYF. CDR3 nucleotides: TGTGCCAGCAGTGATTACCAGGGGGCGCACAGCATGCAGTACTTC.

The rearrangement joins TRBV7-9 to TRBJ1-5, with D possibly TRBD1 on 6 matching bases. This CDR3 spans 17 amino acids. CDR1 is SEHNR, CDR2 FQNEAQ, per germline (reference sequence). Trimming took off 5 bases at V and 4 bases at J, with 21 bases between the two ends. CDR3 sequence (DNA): TGTGCCAGCAGCCCGGATTGGGACACAGCAGAGAATCAGCCCCAGCATTTT. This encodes CASSPDWDTAENQPQHF.

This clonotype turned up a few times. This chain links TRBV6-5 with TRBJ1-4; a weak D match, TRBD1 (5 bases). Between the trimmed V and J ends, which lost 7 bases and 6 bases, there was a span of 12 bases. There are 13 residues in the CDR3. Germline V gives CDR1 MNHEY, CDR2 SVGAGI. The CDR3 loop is CASKGTVHEKLFF. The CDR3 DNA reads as TGTGCCAGCAAAGGGACGGTACATGAAAAACTGTTTTTT.

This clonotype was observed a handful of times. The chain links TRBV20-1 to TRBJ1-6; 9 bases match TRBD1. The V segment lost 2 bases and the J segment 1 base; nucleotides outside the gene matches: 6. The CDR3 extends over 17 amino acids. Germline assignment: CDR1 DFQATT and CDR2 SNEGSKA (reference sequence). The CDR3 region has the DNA TGCAGTGCTAGACCCACAGGGGGCAGGTCCTATAATTCACCCCTCCACTTT. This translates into CSARPTGGRSYNSPLHF.

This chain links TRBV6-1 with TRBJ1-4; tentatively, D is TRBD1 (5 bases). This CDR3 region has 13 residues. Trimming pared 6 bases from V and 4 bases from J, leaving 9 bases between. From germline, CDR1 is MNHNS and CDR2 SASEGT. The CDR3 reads CASRQDGNEKLFF. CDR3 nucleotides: TGTGCCAGCAGACAGGACGGTAATGAAAAACTGTTTTTT.

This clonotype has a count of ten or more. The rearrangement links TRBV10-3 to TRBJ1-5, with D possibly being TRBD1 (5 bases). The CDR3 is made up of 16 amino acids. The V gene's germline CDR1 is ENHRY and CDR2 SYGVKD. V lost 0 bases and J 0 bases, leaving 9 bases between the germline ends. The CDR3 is CAISESGRNSNQPQHF. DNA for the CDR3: TGTGCCATCAGTGAGTCGGGACGGAATAGCAATCAGCCCCAGCATTTT.

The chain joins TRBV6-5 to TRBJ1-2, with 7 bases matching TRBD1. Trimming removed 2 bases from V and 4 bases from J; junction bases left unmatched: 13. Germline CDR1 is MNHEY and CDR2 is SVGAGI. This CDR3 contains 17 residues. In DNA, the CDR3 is TGTGCCAGCAGTTACCGGGACAGCAGGTCGTTGAGCTATGGCTACACCTTC. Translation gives CASSYRDSRSLSYGYTF.

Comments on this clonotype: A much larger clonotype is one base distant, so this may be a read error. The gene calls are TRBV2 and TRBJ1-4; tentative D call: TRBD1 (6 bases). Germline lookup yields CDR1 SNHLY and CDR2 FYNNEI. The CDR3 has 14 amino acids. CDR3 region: CAISERGTDEKLFF. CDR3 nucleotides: TGTGCCATCAGTGAAAGGGGGACGGATGAAAAACTGTTTTTT.

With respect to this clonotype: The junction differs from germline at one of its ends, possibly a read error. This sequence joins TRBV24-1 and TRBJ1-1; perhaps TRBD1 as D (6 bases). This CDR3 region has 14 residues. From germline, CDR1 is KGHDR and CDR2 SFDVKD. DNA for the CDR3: TGTGCCACCAATGATGACAGGAGCAGCGCTGAAGCTTTCTTT. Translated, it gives CATNDDRSSAEAFF.

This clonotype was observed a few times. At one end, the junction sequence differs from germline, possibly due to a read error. DNA of the CDR3: TGCGCCAGCAGCTTGCCCAAGGGGGGATCCTACGAGCAGTACTTC. Encoded protein: CASSLPKGGSYEQYF. The gene calls are TRBV7-3 and TRBJ2-7; D is perhaps TRBD1 or TRBD2 (6 bases each). CDR1 and CDR2 from the germline V gene are SGHTA and FQGTGA. The CDR3 has 15 amino acids. Using reference TRBV7-3 and TRBJ2-7 for the parts outside the CDR3, the full variable domain is GAGVSQTPSNKVTEKGKYVELRCDPISGHTALYWYRQSLGQGPEFLIYFQGTGAADDSGLPNDRFFAVRPEGSVSTLKIQRTERGDSAVYLCASSLPKGGSYEQYFGPGTRLTVT.

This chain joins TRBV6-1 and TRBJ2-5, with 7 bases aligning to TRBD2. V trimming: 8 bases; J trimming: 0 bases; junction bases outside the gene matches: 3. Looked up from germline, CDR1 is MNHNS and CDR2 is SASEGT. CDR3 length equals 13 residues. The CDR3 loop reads CASHGGYQETQYF. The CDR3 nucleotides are TGTGCCAGCCACGGGGGGTACCAAGAGACCCAGTACTTC.

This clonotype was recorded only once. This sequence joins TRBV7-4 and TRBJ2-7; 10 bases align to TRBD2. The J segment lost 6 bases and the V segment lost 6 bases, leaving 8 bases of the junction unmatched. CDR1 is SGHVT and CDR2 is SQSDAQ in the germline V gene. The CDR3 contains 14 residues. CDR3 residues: CASRASGGVLEQYF. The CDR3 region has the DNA TGTGCCAGCAGGGCTAGCGGGGGCGTTCTCGAGCAGTACTTC.

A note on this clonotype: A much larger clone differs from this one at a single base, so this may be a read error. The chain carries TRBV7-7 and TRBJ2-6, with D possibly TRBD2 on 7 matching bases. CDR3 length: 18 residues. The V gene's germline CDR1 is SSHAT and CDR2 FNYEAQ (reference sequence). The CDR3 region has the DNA TGTGCTAGCAGCCGCGGGGGCGGGCGGAACTCTGGGGCCAACGTCCTGACTTTC. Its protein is CASSRGGGRNSGANVLTF.

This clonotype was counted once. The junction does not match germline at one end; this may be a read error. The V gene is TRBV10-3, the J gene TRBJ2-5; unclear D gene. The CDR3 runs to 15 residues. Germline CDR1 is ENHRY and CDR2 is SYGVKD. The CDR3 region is CAIRESGPNEETQYF. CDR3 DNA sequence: TGTGCCATCAGAGAGTCTGGCCCGAATGAGGAGACCCAGTACTTC.

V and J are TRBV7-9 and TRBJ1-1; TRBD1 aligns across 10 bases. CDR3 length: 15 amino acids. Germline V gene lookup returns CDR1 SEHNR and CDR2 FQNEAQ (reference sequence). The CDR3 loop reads CARQGAHVADTEAFF. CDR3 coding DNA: TGTGCTAGACAGGGGGCGCACGTTGCGGACACTGAAGCTTTCTTT.

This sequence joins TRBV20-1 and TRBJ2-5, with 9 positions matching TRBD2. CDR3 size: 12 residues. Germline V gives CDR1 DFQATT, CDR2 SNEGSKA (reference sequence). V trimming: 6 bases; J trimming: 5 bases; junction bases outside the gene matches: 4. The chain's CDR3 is CSAQREAETQYF. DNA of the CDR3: TGCAGTGCCCAGCGGGAGGCCGAGACCCAGTACTTC.

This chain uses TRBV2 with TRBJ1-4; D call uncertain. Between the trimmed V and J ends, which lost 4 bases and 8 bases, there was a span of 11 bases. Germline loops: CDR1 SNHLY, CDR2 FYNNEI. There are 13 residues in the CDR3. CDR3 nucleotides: TGTGCCAGCAGTGGAGCCGAGGGAGAAAAACTGTTTTTT. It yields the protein CASSGAEGEKLFF.

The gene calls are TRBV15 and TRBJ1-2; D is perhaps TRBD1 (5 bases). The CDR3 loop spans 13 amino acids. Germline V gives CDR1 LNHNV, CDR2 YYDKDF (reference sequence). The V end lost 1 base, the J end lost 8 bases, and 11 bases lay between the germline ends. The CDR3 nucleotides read TGTGCCACCAGCAGAGGTGGGGGGAGAGGCTACACCTTC. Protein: CATSRGGGRGYTF.